This T cell receptor beta chain emerged from a study of Ad26.COV2.S vaccination and SARS-CoV-2 variants. Stated treatment: roughly 19 received Ad26.COV2.S at low or high dose, single or two shots; roughly five received placebo; per-sample allocation not given. Repertoires come from day 63 after the first vaccine or placebo injection. The individual, an adult aged 18-55 years, was a donor in Boston. The CDR3 loop spans 16 amino acids. The V gene's germline CDR1 is MGHRA and CDR2 YSYEKL. Trimming took off 2 bases at V and 0 bases at J, with 11 bases between the two ends. The assay was immunoSEQ multiplex PCR, and TCRdb's table has in-frame clones only and misses some. This sample carries about 350,000 clones, 88% of them seen once, and the ten largest clones take around 6.6%.

The sequences come from peripheral blood, collected in a trial of Ad26.COV2.S vaccine versus placebo. The chain joins TRBV4-1 to TRBJ1-5; TRBD1 might be the D (5 bases). The clonotype comes from a person between 18 and 65 years old who received the Ad26.COV2.S COVID-19 vaccine or a placebo. The CDR3: CASSQMYRLSNQPQHF. The CDR3 DNA follows: TGCGCCAGCAGCCAAATGTACAGGCTTAGCAATCAGCCCCAGCATTTT.